Listed below are T cell receptor beta chains from one sample, sequenced in a study of tumor and adjacent non-tumor tissue in lung cancer. TCRdb reanalysed the multiplex PCR reads using MiXCR and keeps one entry per CDR3 protein. The sample holds around 100,000 distinct CDR3 sequences, less than 75% seen once. The sample consisted of distant non-tumor lung tissue. These receptor sequences come from a man aged 25-45 years with non-small cell lung cancer. The CDR3 runs from the conserved cysteine through the conserved F or W. The order of the fields is J gene, D gene, V gene, clone size, CDR3 protein, CDR3 DNA. The D gene is left open where the match is weak. The size entry is marked missing in some rows and otherwise reads once, few, many or a size class.

TRBJ2-1 . TRBV11-2 . CASSLFRNYNEQFF TGTGCCAGTAGCTTATTTCGGAATTACAATGAGCAGTTCTTC
TRBJ1-2 . TRBV20-1 . CSAITTLGIYGHTF TGCAGTGCTATTACCACACTGGGGATCTATGGCCACACCTTC
TRBJ1-1 . TRBV4-1 . CASSERGRTLF TGCGCCAGCAGCGAAAGAGGGAGGACTCTCTTT
TRBJ1-6 TRBD1 TRBV20-1 medium-sized CSARGTGSSPLHF TGCAGTGCTAGGGGGACAGGGAGCTCACCCCTCCACTTT
TRBJ2-1 . TRBV6-2/TRBV6-3 few CASSWEGGGPYNEQFF TGTGCCAGCAGTTGGGAGGGGGGGGGGCCATACAATGAGCAGTTCTTC
TRBJ2-2 . TRBV12-3/TRBV12-4 . CASSLHITGELLF TGTGCCAGCAGTTTACACATCACCGGGGAGCTGTTGTTT
TRBJ1-6 . TRBV5-6 once CASNLLGDDDSPLHF TGTGCCAGCAATCTCTTAGGGGACGACGATTCACCCCTCCACTTT
TRBJ1-3 . TRBV20-1 . CSVRGAAKSTIYF TGCAGTGTTAGAGGGGCGGCTAAGAGCACCATATATTTT
TRBJ2-5 TRBD2 TRBV20-1 . CSDRAREALVAGIQETQYF TGCAGCGATAGGGCCAGGGAGGCGTTAGTAGCGGGGATCCAAGAGACCCAGTATTTC
TRBJ2-1 TRBD2 TRBV11-2 . CASSSTSGALNEQFF TGTGCCAGCAGCTCTACTAGCGGGGCCCTGAATGAGCAGTTCTTC
TRBJ2-3 . TRBV11-2 . CTSSSLTSTDTQYF TGTACCAGCAGTTCCCTTACTAGCACAGATACGCAGTATTTT
TRBJ1-5 . TRBV28 . CASMVDGYNQPQHF TGTGCCAGCATGGTGGATGGATACAATCAGCCCCAGCATTTT
TRBJ2-2 . TRBV6-1 . CASSDPNGYIGELFF TGTGCCAGCAGTGACCCTAACGGATACATCGGGGAGCTGTTTTTT
TRBJ2-7 . TRBV6-5 many CASSWGASSYEQYF TGTGCCAGCAGTTGGGGGGCGAGCTCCTACGAGCAGTACTTC
TRBJ2-1 . TRBV6-5 . CASGDQGDVQFF TGTGCCAGCGGTGACCAGGGAGATGTTCAGTTCTTC
TRBJ1-6 TRBD1 TRBV2 . CASNWGQSTSPLHF TGTGCCAGCAATTGGGGACAGTCAACCTCACCCCTCCACTTT
TRBJ2-7 TRBD2 TRBV7-2 . CASSSDGGKAYEQYF TGTGCCAGCAGCTCAGACGGGGGGAAAGCCTACGAGCAGTACTTC
TRBJ2-7 . TRBV5-1 . CASSQGTSYEQYF TGCGCCAGCAGCCAGGGGACCTCCTACGAGCAGTACTTC
TRBJ1-1 TRBD1 TRBV11-2 . CVSNTHRGMNTEAFF TGTGTCAGCAACACCCACAGGGGAATGAACACTGAAGCTTTCTTT
TRBJ1-1 TRBD1 TRBV12-3/TRBV12-4 . CARSPDRAEAFF TGTGCCAGAAGCCCGGACAGGGCTGAAGCTTTCTTT
TRBJ2-1 . TRBV12-3/TRBV12-4 . CASRWGDSHGNEQFF TGTGCCAGCAGATGGGGAGACTCACATGGGAATGAGCAGTTCTTC
TRBJ2-1 . TRBV11-1 . CTSSPYLYIEQFF TGTACCAGCAGCCCCTACCTATACATTGAGCAGTTCTTC
TRBJ1-2 . TRBV29-1 . CSVRLEGTGYTF TGCAGCGTTCGTTTAGAGGGTACTGGCTACACCTTC
TRBJ2-7 . TRBV12-3/TRBV12-4 many CASSSRGYGEQYF TGTGCCAGCAGTTCCCGGGGGTATGGGGAGCAGTACTTC
TRBJ2-7 . TRBV20-1 . CIANSGFAYDQYF TGCATTGCCAATAGCGGATTCGCCTACGATCAGTACTTC
TRBJ2-1 TRBD2 TRBV5-1 . CASTLLAGAYNEQFF TGCGCCAGCACCTTGCTAGCGGGAGCCTACAATGAGCAGTTCTTC
TRBJ2-7 TRBD1 TRBV11-2 once CTSRAVTGNYEQYF TGTACCAGCAGAGCCGTGACAGGGAACTACGAGCAGTACTTC
TRBJ1-1 . TRBV12-3/TRBV12-4 many CASRRGGGQAFF TGTGCCAGCAGACGGGGGGGGGGACAAGCTTTCTTT
TRBJ2-1 TRBD1 TRBV6-5 many CASSRGAGQGAYNEQFF TGTGCCAGCAGTAGGGGGGCTGGACAGGGTGCGTACAATGAGCAGTTCTTC
TRBJ2-1 . TRBV6-4 few CASSDRGEGYNEQFF TGTGCCAGCAGTGACCGGGGAGAGGGGTACAATGAGCAGTTCTTC
TRBJ2-2 . TRBV20-1 . CTPRSRPTGELFF TGCACTCCTAGATCCCGCCCTACCGGGGAGCTGTTTTTT
TRBJ2-1 TRBD1 TRBV5-5 many CASRSDRGQFF TGTGCCAGCAGATCGGACAGGGGGCAGTTCTTC
TRBJ1-5 . TRBV20-1 . CNARVWGGDDQPQHF TGCAATGCTAGAGTTTGGGGGGGGGACGATCAGCCCCAGCATTTT
TRBJ1-4 . TRBV11-3 . CGSSLTRGEKLFF TGTGGCAGCAGTCTTACTAGGGGCGAAAAACTGTTTTTT
TRBJ2-3 . TRBV6-6 once CASSSGYNTDTQYF TGTGCCAGCAGTTCGGGATATAACACAGATACGCAGTATTTT
TRBJ2-6 . TRBV6-2/TRBV6-3 many CASSSGGAYGANVLTF TGTGCCAGCAGTTCCGGTGGGGCGTACGGGGCCAACGTCCTGACTTTC
TRBJ1-1 . TRBV29-1 . CSVEVNGTNIEAFF TGCAGCGTTGAAGTAAATGGGACGAACATTGAAGCTTTCTTC
TRBJ2-4 . TRBV4-1 . CASSPRDGGAKNFQYF TGCGCCAGCAGCCCGCGGGACGGAGGAGCCAAAAACTTTCAGTACTTC
TRBJ2-3 . TRBV12-3/TRBV12-4 . CASSLGGLAGGGFSTDTQYF TGTGCCAGCAGTTTAGGGGGGCTGGCAGGGGGGGGTTTTAGCACAGATACGCAGTATTTT
TRBJ1-5 . TRBV20-1 . CSASSLRGNQPPHF TGCAGTGCAAGTTCTCTGAGAGGAAATCAGCCCCCGCATTTT
TRBJ2-7 TRBD2 TRBV7-2 . CAITSGGNSYDQYF TGTGCCATCACTAGCGGGGGGAACTCCTACGATCAGTACTTC
TRBJ2-1 TRBD1 TRBV29-1 . CSLRPGQGVNEQFF TGCAGCCTTCGACCGGGACAGGGCGTCAATGAGCAGTTCTTC
TRBJ1-2 . TRBV20-1 . CSVSIGPVGYTF TGCAGTGTTAGCATAGGGCCAGTTGGCTACACCTTC
TRBJ2-1 . TRBV11-2 few CTSSVWEVLGEQFF TGTACCAGCAGTGTGTGGGAGGTACTCGGTGAGCAGTTCTTC
TRBJ2-7 . TRBV29-1 . CSVDGGSDSYEQYF TGCAGCGTTGATGGGGGGAGCGACTCCTACGAGCAGTACTTC
TRBJ2-5 . TRBV4-1 once CASSQDRDEEETQCF TGTGCTAGCAGCCAAGATCGGGATGAGGAAGAGACCCAGTGCTTC
TRBJ2-3 TRBD2 TRBV5-6 medium-sized CASSLALAGLWDTQYF TGTGCCAGCAGCTTGGCTCTAGCGGGCCTCTGGGATACGCAGTATTTT
TRBJ2-2 . TRBV20-1 . CNALVGNTGELFF TGCAATGCGCTCGTGGGCAACACCGGGGAGCTGTTTTTT
TRBJ2-2 . TRBV11-2 . CASSSPRIGTGELFF TGTGCCAGCAGCTCACCCCGGATTGGCACCGGGGAGCTGTTTTTT
TRBJ2-7 TRBD2 TRBV6-5 . CASSYSLLAGNYEQYF TGTGCCAGCAGTTACAGTCTTCTAGCGGGGAACTACGAGCAGTACTTC
TRBJ1-3 . TRBV11-2 . CPSSLPWARGNTIYF TGTCCCAGCAGCTTACCGTGGGCGCGTGGGAACACCATATATTTT
TRBJ2-7 . TRBV29-1 many CSVIQHEQYF TGCAGCGTAATTCAGCACGAGCAGTACTTC
TRBJ1-3 . TRBV19 few CASSRMGSGNTIYF TGTGCCAGTAGTCGTATGGGGAGTGGAAACACCATATATTTT
TRBJ2-2 TRBD2 TRBV6-4 . CASSGLAGSGELFF TGTGCCAGCAGCGGACTAGCGGGCTCCGGGGAGCTGTTTTTT
TRBJ2-2 TRBD1 TRBV20-1 large CSASPSTGGPGELFF TGCAGTGCTAGCCCCTCGACAGGGGGCCCCGGGGAGCTGTTTTTT
TRBJ1-2 . TRBV29-1 . CSVEGSAGDGYTF TGCAGCGTTGAAGGGTCCGCGGGGGACGGCTACACCTTC
TRBJ2-1 . TRBV7-3 many CASSLTVGSSYNEQFF TGTGCCAGCAGCTTAACTGTGGGTAGCTCCTACAATGAGCAGTTCTTC
TRBJ2-1 TRBD1 TRBV24-1 . CGTSEPGQGIQFF TGTGGCACCAGTGAACCCGGACAGGGAATTCAGTTCTTC
TRBJ2-7 . TRBV11-1 few CVSSSITGYEQYF TGTGTCAGCAGCTCTATCACAGGCTACGAGCAGTACTTC
TRBJ2-3 TRBD2 TRBV4-2 many CASSPRTSGDTDTQYF TGTGCCAGCAGCCCTCGGACTAGCGGGGACACAGATACGCAGTATTTT